A selection of T cell receptor beta chains follows, all from one sample in a study. One entry per CDR3 protein results from TCRdb running MiXCR on the 5' RACE reads. The sample comprises approximately 60,000 distinct CDR3 sequences, approximately 26% of which are singletons, and approximately 2.2% rests with the top ten. The sample comprised tumor-infiltrating Tregs sorted from the breast tumor. These receptors came from a female donor with breast cancer. Both conserved end residues are part of each CDR3.

v_call	j_call	cdr3_aa
TRBV5-5	TRBJ2-1	CASSRGQSSYNEQFF
TRBV27	TRBJ2-6	CASSTGAGANVLTF
TRBV5-5	TRBJ2-1	CASSSQPQGVGGNEQFF
TRBV20-1	TRBJ2-7	CSAVPPSGRSAYEQYF
TRBV25-1	TRBJ2-3	CASSDPDRGDTDTQYF
TRBV4-2	TRBJ2-1	CASSQDHTSDTYNEQFF
TRBV28	TRBJ2-7	CASSLLSRPYEQYF
TRBV9	TRBJ2-2	CASSPSAGGRINTGELFF
TRBV5-1	TRBJ1-2	CASSTTGTAYGYTF
TRBV4-1	TRBJ1-4	CASSQYPGPTNEKLFF
TRBV11-2	TRBJ2-5	CASSLVGETQYF
TRBV9	TRBJ2-3	CASATGGHTGTDTQYF
TRBV28	TRBJ2-1	CASSLIGFNEQFF
TRBV5-4	TRBJ2-5	CASGRPELAGVETQYF
TRBV4-1	TRBJ1-2	CASSRPTGGNYGYTF
TRBV7-2	TRBJ1-5	CASSPLAGVSQPQHF
TRBV29-1	TRBJ1-2	CSVGSGTAKGGYGYTF
TRBV5-1	TRBJ2-3	CASSLDGAPTDTQYF
TRBV6-1	TRBJ2-5	CAGTLERGRGYQETQYF
TRBV2	TRBJ1-1	CASQGEVEALF
TRBV20-1	TRBJ1-2	CSASSMGAGSGYTF
TRBV9	TRBJ2-1	CASSTTGTSSNEQFF